This entry lists 9 T cell receptor beta chains sequenced from one sample in a study of radiotherapy plus CTLA-4 blockade in lung cancer. TCRdb's table, derived via immunoSEQ multiplex PCR, lists solely in-frame clones and lacks some. Counted here are roughly 90,000 clones, roughly 80% occurring once; the ten biggest clones make up roughly 24%. The material was peripheral blood, obtained from a patient treated with radiotherapy plus ipilimumab. Receptors originate from a human donor with non-small cell lung cancer that progressed on radiotherapy plus ipilimumab.

The CDR3 region is CATSRDTLRTGNTIYF. DNA for the CDR3: TGTGCCACCAGCAGAGATACATTGAGGACTGGAAACACCATATATTTT. The rearrangement uses TRBV15 and TRBJ1-3; D uncertain. V shed 0 bases and J shed 2 bases, with 11 bases lying between them. CDR1 LNHNV and CDR2 YYDKDF come from the germline V gene (reference sequence). The CDR3 runs 16 residues.

The genes are TRBV5-1 and TRBJ1-4, with D possibly TRBD1 on 6 matching bases. The V end was cut by 0 bases, the J end by 6 bases, with 9 bases between. Looked up from germline, CDR1 is SGHRS and CDR2 is YFSETQ. The CDR3 totals 14 residues. In nucleotides, the CDR3 is TGCGCCAGCAGCTTGGCGAGGACAGATGAAAAACTGTTTTTT. It is translated as CASSLARTDEKLFF.

The V and J genes are TRBV11-2 and TRBJ2-2, with no clear D. This CDR3 is 14 amino acids long. Trimming pared 4 bases from V and 4 bases from J, leaving 10 bases between. Germline V gives CDR1 SGHAT, CDR2 FQNNGV. CDR3 sequence reads: CASSSLTSTGELFF. CDR3 in DNA: TGTGCCAGCAGCTCTTTAACCAGCACCGGGGAGCTGTTTTTT.

The chain carries TRBV7-3 and TRBJ2-1, with 15 bases identical to TRBD2. CDR3 length equals 16 residues. Losses at the gene ends were 5 bases for V and 4 bases for J; bases not matched to a gene: 3. CDR1 and CDR2 (germline): SGHTA, FQGTGA. The CDR3 nucleotides are TGTGCCAGCAGCACCGGGACTAGCGGGAGGTACAATGAGCAGTTCTTC. Protein: CASSTGTSGRYNEQFF.

The rearrangement uses TRBV19 and TRBJ2-1, with 16 bases that match TRBD2. The CDR3 runs to 18 residues. Germline values: CDR1 LNHDA, CDR2 SQIVND (reference sequence). After removal of 0 bases from V and 10 bases from J, the junction contained 9 bases not matched to a gene. The CDR3 spells CASSIDRSGTSGRAEQFF. The CDR3, as DNA: TGTGCCAGTAGTATAGATCGCTCCGGGACTAGCGGGAGGGCCGAGCAGTTCTTC.

The V gene is TRBV27, the J gene TRBJ2-4; D is possibly TRBD2 (5 bases). V dropped 2 bases and J dropped 15 bases, with 14 bases sitting between them. CDR1 is MNHEY, CDR2 SMNVEV, per germline (reference sequence). The CDR3 totals 12 residues. The CDR3 sequence is CASSLEGAIWYF. CDR3 bases: TGTGCCAGCAGTTTAGAGGGAGCAATCTGGTACTTC.

The chain employs TRBV7-9 and TRBJ1-1, with 8 bases lining up with TRBD1. Per germline, CDR1 SEHNR and CDR2 FQNEAQ (reference sequence). The CDR3 runs 15 residues. V lost 5 bases and J lost 0; bases outside the gene matches: 5. In DNA form, the CDR3 reads TGTGCCAGCAGCACTCCACAGGGGGTGAACACTGAAGCTTTCTTT. Its translation is CASSTPQGVNTEAFF.

V and J are TRBV7-9 and TRBJ2-7, with TRBD1 as a possible D gene (5 bases). Trimming took off 4 bases at V and 3 bases at J, with 13 bases between the two ends. Looked up from germline, CDR1 is SEHNR and CDR2 is FQNEAQ (reference sequence). This CDR3 has 14 amino acids. CDR3 amino acids: CASSSPRQSYEQYV. CDR3 DNA sequence: TGTGCCAGCAGCTCCCCTCGACAGAGCTACGAGCAGTACGTC.

The chain carries TRBV30 and TRBJ2-1, with D perhaps TRBD1 (5 bases). Germline assignment: CDR1 GTSNPN and CDR2 SVGIG (reference sequence). V was trimmed by 3 bases and J by 11 bases, leaving 11 bases between them. The CDR3 contains 11 residues. The CDR3 DNA sequence: TGTGCCTGGAGCCTTCAGGGTCAGCAGTTCTTC. Protein product: CAWSLQGQQFF.